This entry lists 7 T cell receptor beta chains sequenced from one sample in a study of OX40 agonist ivuxolimab in advanced cancers. Here immunoSEQ multiplex PCR was the method, and the copy in TCRdb shows in-frame clones only, minus some. The repertoire includes about 70,000 clones, 85% of them detected once, and 0.5% to 0.6% sits in the top ten. Sample: CD4+ or CD8+ T cells sorted from blood, taken in a trial of the OX40 agonist ivuxolimab. The receptors were gathered from an adult with an advanced solid tumor such as melanoma, head and neck, liver or kidney cancer.

The J gene is TRBJ1-1, the V gene TRBV19; a weak D match, TRBD1 (6 bases). Trimming shortened V by 1 base and J by 0 bases, and 12 bases separated the two germline ends. Germline V lookup: CDR1 LNHDA, CDR2 SQIVND (reference sequence). This CDR3 spans 16 amino acids. The chain's CDR3 is CASSIASGTMNTEAFF. Here the CDR3 DNA reads TGTGCCAGTAGTATAGCCTCCGGGACAATGAACACTGAAGCTTTCTTT.

The rearrangement joins TRBV27 to TRBJ2-6, with 7 bases fitting TRBD1. V gave up 6 bases and J gave up 0 bases; unmatched junction bases: 8. This CDR3 contains 17 residues. Per germline, CDR1 MNHEY and CDR2 SMNVEV (reference sequence). In DNA form, the CDR3 reads TGTGCCAGCAGCTTCCGGGACAGCAGCTCTGGGGCCAACGTCCTGACTTTC. Translation: CASSFRDSSSGANVLTF. The full variable domain, its missing parts supplied by reference TRBV27 and TRBJ2-6, is EAQVTQNPRYLITVTGKKLTVTCSQNMNHEYMSWYRQDPGLGLRQIYYSMNVEVTDKGDVPEGYKVSRKEKRNFPLILESPSPNQTSLYFCASSFRDSSSGANVLTFGAGSRLTVL.

This clone came up once. This chain joins TRBV19 and TRBJ1-1, with 11 bases fitting TRBD1. CDR3 length equals 16 residues. Germline values: CDR1 LNHDA, CDR2 SQIVND (reference sequence). The V gene end was trimmed by 5 bases and the J gene end by 4 bases; junction bases not matched to a gene: 9. CDR3 loop: CASSQWGQGGGTEAFF. The CDR3 DNA is TGTGCCAGTAGTCAATGGGGACAGGGGGGAGGCACTGAAGCTTTCTTT. Full variable domain (missing parts from reference TRBV19 and TRBJ1-1): DGGITQSPKYLFRKEGQNVTLSCEQNLNHDAMYWYRQDPGQGLRLIYYSQIVNDFQKGDIAEGYSVSREKKESFPLTVTSAQKNPTAFYLCASSQWGQGGGTEAFFGQGTRLTVV.

This sequence joins TRBV10-3 and TRBJ1-5; D call uncertain. Germline CDR1 ENHRY, CDR2 SYGVKD. The CDR3 runs 14 residues. V was shortened by 0 bases and J by 6 bases, with 9 bases between the two germline ends. CDR3 DNA sequence: TGTGCCATCAGTGAGTCGCCGGAGCGTCAGCCCCAGCATTTT. Protein sequence: CAISESPERQPQHF.

On this clone itself: Other DNA sequences in this specimen translate into the identical CDR3. The V gene is TRBV30, the J gene TRBJ1-5; 7 bases fit TRBD1. V trimming: 1 base; J trimming: 7 bases; junction bases outside the gene matches: 4. Looked up from germline, CDR1 is GTSNPN and CDR2 is SVGIG (reference sequence). This CDR3 has 13 amino acids. CDR3 protein: CAWSGGGGQPQHF. The DNA of the CDR3 is TGTGCCTGGAGTGGAGGGGGCGGGCAGCCCCAGCATTTT.

V usage is TRBV5-1 and J usage is TRBJ2-1; TRBD2 is a possible D gene (5 bases). The germline V and J ends were trimmed by 4 bases and 5 bases, with 13 bases remaining between them. The CDR3 has 14 residues. CDR1 SGHRS and CDR2 YFSETQ come from the germline V gene. CDR3 residues: CASSVVARHNEQFF. The CDR3 nucleotides are TGCGCCAGCAGCGTAGTAGCGCGACACAATGAGCAGTTCTTC.

The chain employs TRBV29-1 and TRBJ1-1; the D is unclear. Germline V CDR1 and CDR2: SQVTM, ANQGSEA. The CDR3 runs 15 residues. With 6 bases removed from V and 0 bases from J, the gap between germline ends came to 17 bases. CDR3 bases: TGCAGCGTCGTTACTACCTCCGTCCTGAACACTGAAGCTTTCTTT. Translating it yields CSVVTTSVLNTEAFF.